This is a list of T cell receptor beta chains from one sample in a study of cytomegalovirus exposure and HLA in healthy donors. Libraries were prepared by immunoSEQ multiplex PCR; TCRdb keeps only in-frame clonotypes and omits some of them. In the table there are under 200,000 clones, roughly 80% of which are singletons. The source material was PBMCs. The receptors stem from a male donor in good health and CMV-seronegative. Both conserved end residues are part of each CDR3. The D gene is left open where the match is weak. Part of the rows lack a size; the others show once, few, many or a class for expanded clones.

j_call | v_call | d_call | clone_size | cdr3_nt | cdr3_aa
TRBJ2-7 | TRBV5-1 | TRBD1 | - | TGCGCCAGCAGCCGCCGACAGGGTAGGGACGAGCAGTACTTC | CASSRRQGRDEQYF
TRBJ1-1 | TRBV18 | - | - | TGTGCCAGCTCCCCAGGCGAGGGACGGGGGATGAACACTGAAGCTTTCTTT | CASSPGEGRGMNTEAFF
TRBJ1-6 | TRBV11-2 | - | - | TGTGCCAGCAGCGCAGGGATCGATTCACCCCTCCACTTT | CASSAGIDSPLHF
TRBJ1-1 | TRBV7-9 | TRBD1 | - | TGTGCCAGCAGACCCGGGACAGGGGGCATGAACACTGAAGCTTTCTTT | CASRPGTGGMNTEAFF
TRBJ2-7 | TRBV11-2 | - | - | TGTGCCAGCAGCCCCCAGTACGAGCAGTACTTC | CASSPQYEQYF
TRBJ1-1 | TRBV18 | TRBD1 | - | TGTGCCGGCAGACAGGGTGAGAACACTGAAGCTTTCTTT | CAGRQGENTEAFF
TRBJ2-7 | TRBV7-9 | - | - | TGTGCCAGCAGCCCCACGGGACAATATTACGAGCAGTACTTC | CASSPTGQYYEQYF
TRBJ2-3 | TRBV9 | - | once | TGTGCCAGCAGCGTTTCCCCCTCTTCGGGCACAGATACGCAGTATTTT | CASSVSPSSGTDTQYF
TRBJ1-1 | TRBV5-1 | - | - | TGCGCCAGCAGCTTGGAGAGGGTAGCTGAAGCTTTCTTT | CASSLERVAEAFF
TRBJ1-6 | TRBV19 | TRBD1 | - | TGTGCCACATCAAGGGGGACAGCTGGAGGCTCCTATAATTCACCCCTCCACTTT | CATSRGTAGGSYNSPLHF
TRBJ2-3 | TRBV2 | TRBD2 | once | TGTGCCAGCAGTGGGGAGGGCCAAGATACGCAGTATTTT | CASSGEGQDTQYF
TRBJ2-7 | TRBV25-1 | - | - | TGTGCCAGCAGTGACTACTACGAGCAGTACTTC | CASSDYYEQYF
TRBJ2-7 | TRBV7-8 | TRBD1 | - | TGTGCCAGCAGCTTTTCGACAGGGGGCGGTCCCCAGAAATACGAGCAGTACTTC | CASSFSTGGGPQKYEQYF
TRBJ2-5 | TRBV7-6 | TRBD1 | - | TGTGCCAGCAGCCTCGGCCGGGACAGGGTAGGAACGGAGACCCAGTACTTC | CASSLGRDRVGTETQYF
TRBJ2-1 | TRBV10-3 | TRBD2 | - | TGTGCCATCAGTGACCTAGCGGGGGGCTCCCCAAGAGAGCAGTTCTTC | CAISDLAGGSPREQFF
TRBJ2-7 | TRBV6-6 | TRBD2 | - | TGTGCCAGCAGTGACCTACTAGCGGGGAATCCCGAGCAGTACTTC | CASSDLLAGNPEQYF
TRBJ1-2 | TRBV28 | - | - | TGTGCCAGCAGTTTTCCGTACCTGAGAGGCTACACCTTC | CASSFPYLRGYTF
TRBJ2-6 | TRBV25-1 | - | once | TGTGCCAGCAGTAGGAGGACTGGGGCCAACGTCCTGACTTTC | CASSRRTGANVLTF
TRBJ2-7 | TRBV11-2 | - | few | TGTGCCAGCAGCTTAGTACGAGCGGAGGCCTACGAGCAGTACTTC | CASSLVRAEAYEQYF
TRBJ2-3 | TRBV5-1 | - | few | TGCGCCAGCAGCTTGCTGGGACTGAGCACAGATACGCAGTATTTT | CASSLLGLSTDTQYF
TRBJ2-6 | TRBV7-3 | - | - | TGTGCCAGCAGCTCGCAGGGTGGCCGGGCCAACGTCCTGACTTTC | CASSSQGGRANVLTF
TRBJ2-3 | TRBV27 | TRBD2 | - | TGTGCCAGCAGTTTACCTAGCGGGGGCACAGATACGCAGTATTTT | CASSLPSGGTDTQYF
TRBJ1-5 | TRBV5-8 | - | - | TGTGCCAGCAGCACCCAGGGGTATAGAGATCAGCCCCAGCATTTT | CASSTQGYRDQPQHF
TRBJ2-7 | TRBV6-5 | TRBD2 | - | TGTGCCAGCAGCCGGGGACTAGCAGTCCACGAGCAGTACTTC | CASSRGLAVHEQYF
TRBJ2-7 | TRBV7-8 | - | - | TGTGCCAGCAGCTTAGTTTGGGGGCTTCAGTACTTC | CASSLVWGLQYF
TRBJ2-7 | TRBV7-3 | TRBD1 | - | TGTGCCAGCAGCATGGGACAGGGGTCCTCCTACGAGCAGTACTTC | CASSMGQGSSYEQYF
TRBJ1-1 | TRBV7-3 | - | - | TGTGCCAGCAGCTTACTCCCAGGGACTGAAGCTTTCTTT | CASSLLPGTEAFF
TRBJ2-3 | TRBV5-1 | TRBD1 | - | TGCGCCAGCAGCTTGGGGGACAGGGGCACAGATACGCAGTATTTT | CASSLGDRGTDTQYF
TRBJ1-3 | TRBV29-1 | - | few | TGCAGCGTTGAAGATCTTAAGCTAAATCCAAAAAATGAGGACAGATACTCTGGAAACACCATATATTTT | CSVEDLKLNPKNEDRYSGNTIYF
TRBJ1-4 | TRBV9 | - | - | TGTGCCAGCAGCGTAGGGCCAGGGGATTATGAAAAACTGTTTTTT | CASSVGPGDYEKLFF
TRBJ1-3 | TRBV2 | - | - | TGTGCCAGCAGTGAGGCGGGAACGGGGGGAAACACCATATATTTT | CASSEAGTGGNTIYF
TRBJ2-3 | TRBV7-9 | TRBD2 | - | TGTGCCAGCAGCCCCTGGACTAGCGGAGAAACAGATACGCAGTATTTT | CASSPWTSGETDTQYF
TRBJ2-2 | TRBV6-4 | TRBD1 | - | TGTGCCAGCGGGACAGGCGAAACCGGGGAGCTGTTTTTT | CASGTGETGELFF
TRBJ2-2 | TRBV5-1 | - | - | TGCGCCAGCAGCTTGGTGGCAGGCCTTGGCACCGGGGAGCTGTTTTTT | CASSLVAGLGTGELFF
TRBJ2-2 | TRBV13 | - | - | TGTGCCAGCAGCTTACAAACGGGCACCGGGGAGCTGTTTTTT | CASSLQTGTGELFF
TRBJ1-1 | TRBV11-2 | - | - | TGTGCCAGCAGCGCCTCACAGGGCTCGGACACTGAAGCTTTCTTT | CASSASQGSDTEAFF
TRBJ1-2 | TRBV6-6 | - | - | TGTGCCAGCAGTTACGGGCAGGGAAATGGCTACACCTTC | CASSYGQGNGYTF
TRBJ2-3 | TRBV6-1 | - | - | TGTGCCAGCAGGGCGGGGATTTTCACAGATACGCAGTATTTT | CASRAGIFTDTQYF
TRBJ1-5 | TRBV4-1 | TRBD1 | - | TGCGCCAGCAGCCAAGAACAGGGGTATGGGCAGCCCCAGCATTTT | CASSQEQGYGQPQHF
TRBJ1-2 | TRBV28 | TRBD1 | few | TGTGCCAGCAGCACCGGGACAGGGGGCTACACCTTC | CASSTGTGGYTF
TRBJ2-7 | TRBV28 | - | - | TGTGCCAGCAGTTTCACCTTCGACAGTAACTACGAGCAGTACTTC | CASSFTFDSNYEQYF
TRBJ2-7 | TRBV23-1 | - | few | TGCGCCAGCAGTCAATCTATACTGCGCCCCCACTACGAGCAGTACTTC | CASSQSILRPHYEQYF
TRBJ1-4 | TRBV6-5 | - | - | TGTGCCAGCAGTTACATCAGGGGCCAGGAAAAACTGTTTTTT | CASSYIRGQEKLFF
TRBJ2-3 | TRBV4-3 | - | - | TGCGCCAGCAGCCAAGAACTGGTGGGAGGAGGAACAGATACGCAGTATTTT | CASSQELVGGGTDTQYF
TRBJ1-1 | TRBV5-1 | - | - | TGCGCCAGCAGCTTAAGATACAGTCCCACTGAAGCTTTCTTT | CASSLRYSPTEAFF
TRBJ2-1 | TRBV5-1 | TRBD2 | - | TGCGCCAGCACCTTGGGGCAGCGGGACTACAATGAGCAGTTCTTC | CASTLGQRDYNEQFF
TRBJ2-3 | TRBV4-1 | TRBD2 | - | TGCGCCAGCAGCCCGACTAGCGGGTTTAGCGCAGATACGCAGTATTTT | CASSPTSGFSADTQYF
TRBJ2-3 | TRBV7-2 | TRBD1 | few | TGTGCCAGCAGCTTCAACAGGGGAAGGAGGGATACGCAGTATTTT | CASSFNRGRRDTQYF
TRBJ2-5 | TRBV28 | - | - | TGTGCCAGCAGTTTAGTGACTACCAAAGAGACCCAGTACTTC | CASSLVTTKETQYF
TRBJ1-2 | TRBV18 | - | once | TGTGCCAGCTCACCGTCCGGTCTGGATGGCTACACCTTC | CASSPSGLDGYTF